This TCR beta chain comes out of a study of T cells in Graves' hyperthyroidism and ophthalmopathy (dated by TCRdb to 2018 to 2020). General notes on the study: Peripheral blood samples were taken at initial diagnosis, before any treatment was given. Once sampling was done, hyperthyroidism patients were given methimazole at a starting dose of 30 mg daily, whereas ophthalmopathy patients were given high-dose intravenous methylprednisolone. According to the paper, TCR Vbeta CDR3 sequencing was carried out on 120 to 150 peripheral blood samples, which came from fewer than 50 ophthalmopathy, 75 or so hyperthyroidism and approximately 17 progressor patients. An independent validation cohort of 18 to 20 hyperthyroidism patients and approximately 17 patients who later progressed to ophthalmopathy tested prospective prediction of ophthalmopathy. A discovery cohort of about a hundred patients, roughly 45 with Graves' ophthalmopathy and 57 with stable Graves' hyperthyroidism, was used to find distinguishing TCR V-J signatures. The roughly 91 discovery patients were randomly divided into training and test sets at a 7:3 ratio. In roughly six Graves' hyperthyroidism patients, the study also compared T-cell repertoires from thyroid tissue with T-cell repertoires from blood.

The study at large found these results: No statistical method was used to fix the sample size in advance, and group allocation was not hidden from the investigators. In validation, the model predicted progression to ophthalmopathy a median of roughly six months before onset, with approximately 70% sensitivity and roughly 73% specificity. Ophthalmopathy was separated from stable hyperthyroidism by a 13 V-J signature model, with roughly 88% sensitivity and about 84% specificity obtained in cross-validation and 80%/75% obtained in testing. Blood samples also contained most of the expanded thyroid clonotypes (frequency above 0.001), which suggests that blood repertoires may reflect thyroid immune responses.

Stable Graves' hyperthyroidism was defined as no progression to ophthalmopathy during 18 months of follow-up. The hyperthyroidism patients were between 18 and 65 years old and newly diagnosed, with a disease duration of less than 2 months. Any patient with an uncontrolled infection, another autoimmune disease, pregnancy or lactation was excluded. Diagnoses were established on the basis of clinical symptoms, serum thyroxine and TRAb, thyroid ultrasound, and orbital computed tomography. PBMCs were isolated from 10 ml of fresh peripheral blood by Ficoll-Paque density gradient centrifugation. Trizol reagent was used to extract total RNA, and RNA quality was then checked on an Agilent 2100 Bioanalyzer. Relative to germline, V is 0 bases shorter and J is 3 bases shorter, with 12 bases between their ends. The CDR3 starts with the cysteine, ends with the phenylalanine, and has 16 residues. Only the CDR3 region is kept as DNA, spanning 48 bases read in frame from base 1. Reading the germline V gene (reference sequence) gives CDR1 LGHDT and CDR2 YNNKEL.

This clonotype was seen repeatedly, ten times or more. Its antigen remains undetermined. No much larger clonotype is one base removed from it; base qualities were not supplied. Amplification of TCR beta CDR3 regions was carried out from RNA transcripts. The first round of RT-PCR for the TCR CDR3 was performed with the HTBI primer set and the Qiagen OneStep RT-PCR kit. Libraries were constructed in a second round of multiplex PCR, after which size selection and purification were performed. The libraries were sequenced on an Illumina HiSeq2000 using paired-end 100 bp reads. The authors' analysis ran thus. SOAPnuke was used to process the raw data, with reads discarded if the reads contained adapters or uncalled bases, had a mean Phred below 15, or lacked an exact constant-primer or identifier match. High-quality paired reads were merged with COPE v1.2.5, and unique nucleotide sequences were defined as clonotypes. MiTCR v1.1 was used to align the clonotypes against IMGT TRBV, TRBD and TRBJ reference segments. Only V-J combinations with frequency above 0.0001, covering 99.2% of repertoires, were analysed. The TCS score was defined as F50 (clonal expansion) divided by E x V (chaos), with BLOSUM62-based TCRdist calculated between CDR3 peptides within each V-J. Welch's t-statistics and random forest reduced roughly 500 V-J features to about 13, which were used in a naive Bayes classifier (R e1071). The raw public data were reprocessed by TCRdb itself: fastp quality trimming at Q25, MiXCR clonotype calling, in-frame beta chains only. Each CDR3 protein appears once, grouped with its most common genes and DNA. TCRdb's processing, not the study's, gives the V and J calls here. The sample contains approximately 300,000 distinct CDR3 sequences, around 17% of them found a single time. The ten largest clonotypes hold around 34% of the sample.

Sample: blood. This chain is built from TRBV3-1 and TRBJ1-3, with TRBD1 as a weak D call on 6 bases. The receptor's source is a man in his thirties or forties with Graves' hyperthyroidism. The DNA sequence follows: TGTGCCAGCAGCCAAGATCTGAGGGGGTATGGAAACACCATATATTTT. This sequence encodes CASSQDLRGYGNTIYF.